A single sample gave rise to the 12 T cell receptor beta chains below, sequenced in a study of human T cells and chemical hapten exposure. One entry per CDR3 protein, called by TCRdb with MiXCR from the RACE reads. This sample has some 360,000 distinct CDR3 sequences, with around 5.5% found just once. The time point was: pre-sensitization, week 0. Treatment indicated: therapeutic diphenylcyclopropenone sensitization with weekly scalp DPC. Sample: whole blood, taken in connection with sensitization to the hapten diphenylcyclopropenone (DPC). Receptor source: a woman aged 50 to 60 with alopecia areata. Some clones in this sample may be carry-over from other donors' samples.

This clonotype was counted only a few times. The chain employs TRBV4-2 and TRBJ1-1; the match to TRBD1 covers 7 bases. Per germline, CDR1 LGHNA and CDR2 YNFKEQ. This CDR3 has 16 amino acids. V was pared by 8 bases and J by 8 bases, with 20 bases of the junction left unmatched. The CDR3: CASSPPQGRVGPEAFF. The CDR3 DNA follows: TGTGCCAGCTCCCCTCCACAGGGGCGAGTTGGGCCCGAAGCTTTCTTT.

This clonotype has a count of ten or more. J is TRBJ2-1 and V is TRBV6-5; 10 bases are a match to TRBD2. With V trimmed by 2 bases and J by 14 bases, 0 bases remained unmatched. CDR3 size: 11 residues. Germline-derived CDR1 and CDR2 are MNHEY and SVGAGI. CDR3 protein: CASSYGLAEFF. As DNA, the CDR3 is TGTGCCAGCAGTTACGGACTAGCGGAGTTCTTC.

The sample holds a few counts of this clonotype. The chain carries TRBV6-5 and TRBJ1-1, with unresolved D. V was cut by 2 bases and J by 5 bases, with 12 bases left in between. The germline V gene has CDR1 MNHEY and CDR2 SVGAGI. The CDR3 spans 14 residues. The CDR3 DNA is TGTGCCAGCAGTTACGCGGGAGGTGGAACTGAAGCTTTCTTT. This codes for CASSYAGGGTEAFF.

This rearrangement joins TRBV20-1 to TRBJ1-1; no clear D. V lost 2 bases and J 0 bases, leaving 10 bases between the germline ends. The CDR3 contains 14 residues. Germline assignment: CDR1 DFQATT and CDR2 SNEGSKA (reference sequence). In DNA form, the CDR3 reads TGCAGTGCTAGACCGACACGGATGAACACTGAAGCTTTCTTT. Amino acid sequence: CSARPTRMNTEAFF.

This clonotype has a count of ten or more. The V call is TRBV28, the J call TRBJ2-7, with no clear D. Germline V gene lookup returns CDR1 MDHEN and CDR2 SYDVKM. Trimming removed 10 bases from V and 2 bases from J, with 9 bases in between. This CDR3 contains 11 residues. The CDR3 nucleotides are TGTGCCACCTACCAGGCCTACGAGCAGTACTTC. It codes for CATYQAYEQYF.

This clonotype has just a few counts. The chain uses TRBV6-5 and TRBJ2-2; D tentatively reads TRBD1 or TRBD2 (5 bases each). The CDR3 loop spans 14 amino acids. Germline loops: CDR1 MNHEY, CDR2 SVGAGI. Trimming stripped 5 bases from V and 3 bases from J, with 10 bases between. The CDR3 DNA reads TGTGCCAGCAGTACGGGACCCGACACCGGGGAGCTGTTTTTT. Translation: CASSTGPDTGELFF.

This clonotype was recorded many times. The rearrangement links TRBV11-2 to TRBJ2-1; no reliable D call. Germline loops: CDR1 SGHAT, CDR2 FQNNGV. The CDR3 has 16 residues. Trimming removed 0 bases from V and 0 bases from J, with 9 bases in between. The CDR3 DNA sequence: TGTGCCAGCAGCTTAGAAGGTGACCCCTCCTACAATGAGCAGTTCTTC. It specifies CASSLEGDPSYNEQFF. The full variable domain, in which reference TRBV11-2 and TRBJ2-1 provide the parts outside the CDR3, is EAGVAQSPRYKIIEKRQSVAFWCNPISGHATLYWYQQILGQGPKLLIQFQNNGVVDDSQLPKDRFSAERLKGVDSTLKIQPAKLEDSAVYLCASSLEGDPSYNEQFFGPGTRLTVL.

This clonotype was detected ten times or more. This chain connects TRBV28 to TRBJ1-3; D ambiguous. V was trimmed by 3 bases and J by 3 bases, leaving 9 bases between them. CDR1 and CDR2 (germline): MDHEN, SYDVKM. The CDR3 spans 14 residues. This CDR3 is CASSFWGDGNTIYF. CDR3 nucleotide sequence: TGTGCCAGCAGTTTCTGGGGAGATGGAAACACCATATATTTT.

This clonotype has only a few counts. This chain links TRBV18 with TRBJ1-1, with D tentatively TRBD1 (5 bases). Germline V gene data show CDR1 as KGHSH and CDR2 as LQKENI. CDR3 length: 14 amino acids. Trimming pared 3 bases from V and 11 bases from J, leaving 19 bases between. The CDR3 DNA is TGTGCCAGCTCACCCCAAAGGGGTGGGGATGGCGCTTTCTTT. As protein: CASSPQRGGDGAFF.

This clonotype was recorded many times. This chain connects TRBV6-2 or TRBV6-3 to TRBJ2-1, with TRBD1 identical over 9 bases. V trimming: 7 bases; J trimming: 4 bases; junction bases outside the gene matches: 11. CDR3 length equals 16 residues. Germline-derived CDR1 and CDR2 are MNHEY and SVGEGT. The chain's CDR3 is CASTHPRDRVYNEQFF. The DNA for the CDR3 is TGTGCCAGCACCCATCCCCGGGACAGGGTTTACAATGAGCAGTTCTTC.

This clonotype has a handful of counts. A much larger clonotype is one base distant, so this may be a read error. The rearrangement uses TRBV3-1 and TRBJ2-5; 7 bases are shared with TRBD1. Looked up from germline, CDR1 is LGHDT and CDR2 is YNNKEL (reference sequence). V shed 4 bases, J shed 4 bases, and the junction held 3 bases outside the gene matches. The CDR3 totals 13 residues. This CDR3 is CASSPGTVETQYF. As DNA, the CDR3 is TGTGCCAGCAGCCCAGGGACAGTAGAGACCCAGTACTTC.

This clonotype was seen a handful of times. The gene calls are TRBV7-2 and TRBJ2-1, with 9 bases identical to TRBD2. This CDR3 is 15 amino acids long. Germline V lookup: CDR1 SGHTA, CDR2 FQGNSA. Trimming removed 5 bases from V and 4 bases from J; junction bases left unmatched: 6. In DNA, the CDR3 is TGTGCCAGCAGCCCCGGGACTAGCCGTTACAATGAGCAGTTCTTC. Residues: CASSPGTSRYNEQFF.